This T cell receptor beta chain was captured by sequencing in a study of siplizumab effects on memory and regulatory T cells (dated by TCRdb to the late 2010s). Regarding the research as a whole: The study looked at the effect of siplizumab, an anti-CD2 antibody, on alloreactive T-cell subsets in allogeneic mixed lymphocyte reactions made from human PBMCs.

Libraries were built with the immunoSEQ multiplex PCR assay. Approximately 100,000 TCR templates per sample were assayed on the deep sequencing platform. Genomic DNA extracted from sorted T cells was used for TCRbeta CDR3 sequencing. On the authors' methods: Clonal analysis of TCRbeta CDR3 data was done in the R programming language. Comparing unstimulated samples against CFSE-low samples taken after the reaction was how alloreactive CD4+ and CD8+ clones were defined. By matching sequences to the repertoires of sorted unstimulated Treg and non-Treg cells, each alloreactive CD4+ clone was assigned a regulatory or non-regulatory origin. In its TCRdb copy, this immuneACCESS table keeps in-frame sequences only and misses some clones. Where compared with another copy, unresolved V genes explain less than half of these, and the others have no known cause. That table furnishes V, J and clone size, whereas the DNA furnished D and trimming. A total of some 97,000 clones appear in this sample, around 92% of them only once. The top ten clones comprise more than 2.5% of the sample.

Sorted unstimulated T cells and proliferating T cells recovered from mixed lymphocyte reactions underwent TCRbeta CDR3 sequencing. Fresh whole blood from some ten HLA-typed healthy donors was used as the source from which PBMCs were isolated. Worth noting for this clone: This clone's antigen is unknown. No much larger clonotype is one base removed from it; base qualities were not supplied.

General findings and caveats noted by the study authors: Because sequences below about 10^-5 frequency were poorly captured, only a minor fraction of alloreactive clones could be mapped to unstimulated subsets. Among mappable alloreactive CD4+ clones, the Treg-derived fraction averaged 68.8% with siplizumab versus about 27% in control reactions. About 75-96% of proliferating CD4+ or CD8+ clones could not be given a naive or memory phenotype. Unstimulated naive T cells appeared to be more diverse than memory T cells, and naive cells seemed to make a substantial contribution to the alloresponse. The suppressive function of proliferating Tregs from siplizumab cultures was not functionally confirmed. Siplizumab significantly reduced the cumulative frequency of alloreactive sequences traceable to unstimulated CD4+ memory T cells.

The specimen sequenced was CD4+ T cells sorted from blood. The TCR comes from a human donor in good health. Some clones in this sample may be carry-over from other donors' samples.

The bases read TGTGCCACCAGCAGAGATCAGGGGGTGGCAGAGCAGTACTTC. The encoded protein is CATSRDQGVAEQYF. The chain uses TRBV15 and TRBJ2-7; the junction holds 7 bases that match TRBD1. From the cysteine up to the phenylalanine, the CDR3 has a length of 14 residues. Of the read, only the CDR3 DNA is kept; its 42 bases are in frame from base 1. According to the germline V gene (reference sequence), CDR1 reads LNHNV and CDR2 reads YYDKDF. Trimming removed 0 bases from V and 7 bases from J; the gene matches leave 6 bases unexplained. Outside the CDR3, residues come from the reference TRBV15 and TRBJ2-7 proteins, so the full variable domain is: DAMVIQNPRYQVTQFGKPVTLSCSQTLNHNVMYWYQQKSSQAPKLLFHYYDKDFNNEADTPDNFQSRRPNTSFCFLDIRSPGLGDTAMYLCATSRDQGVAEQYFGPGTRLTVT.